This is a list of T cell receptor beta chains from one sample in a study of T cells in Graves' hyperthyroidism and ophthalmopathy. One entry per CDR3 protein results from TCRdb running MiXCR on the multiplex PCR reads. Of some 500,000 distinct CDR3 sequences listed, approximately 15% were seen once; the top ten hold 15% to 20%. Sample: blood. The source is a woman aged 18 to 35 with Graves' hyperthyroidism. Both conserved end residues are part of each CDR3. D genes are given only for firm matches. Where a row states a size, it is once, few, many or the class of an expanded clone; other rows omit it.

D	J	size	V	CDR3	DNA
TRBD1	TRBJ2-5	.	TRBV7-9	CASSLVRTGGQETQYF	TGTGCCAGCAGCTTAGTTCGGACAGGGGGCCAAGAGACCCAGTACTTC
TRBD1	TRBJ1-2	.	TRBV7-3	CASSLTPGQGALYGYTF	TGTGCCAGCAGCTTAACGCCGGGACAGGGGGCGCTCTATGGCTACACCTTC
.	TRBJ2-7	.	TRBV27	CASSFNRAYEQYF	TGTGCCAGCAGTTTTAACAGGGCCTACGAGCAGTACTTC
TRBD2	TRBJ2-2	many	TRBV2	CASSDAGGLTGELFF	TGTGCCAGCAGTGATGCGGGAGGGTTGACCGGGGAGCTGTTTTTT
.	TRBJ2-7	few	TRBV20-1	CSATGPGEDEQYF	TGCAGTGCTACCGGACCAGGAGAGGACGAGCAGTACTTC
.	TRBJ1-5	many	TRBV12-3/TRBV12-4	CASSLPGHQPQHF	TGTGCCAGCAGTTTACCTGGGCATCAGCCCCAGCATTTT
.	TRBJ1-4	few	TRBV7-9	CASSLRDTDNEKLFF	TGTGCCAGCAGCCTAAGGGACACCGATAATGAAAAACTGTTTTTT
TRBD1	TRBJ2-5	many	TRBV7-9	CASSSGTGLGETQYF	TGTGCCAGCAGCTCCGGGACAGGGCTCGGAGAGACCCAGTACTTC
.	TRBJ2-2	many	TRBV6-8	CASPHGDTGELFF	TGTGCCAGTCCTCACGGAGACACCGGGGAGCTGTTTTTT
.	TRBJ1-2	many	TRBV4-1	CASSQEIEGYDYGYTF	TGCGCCAGCAGCCAAGAGATTGAGGGATACGACTATGGCTACACCTTC
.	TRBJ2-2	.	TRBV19	CASSTRGPTGELFF	TGTGCCAGTAGTACGAGGGGTCCCACCGGGGAGCTGTTTTTT
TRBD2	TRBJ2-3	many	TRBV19	CASSIRTSGSADTQYF	TGTGCCAGTAGTATCCGGACTAGCGGGAGTGCAGATACGCAGTATTTT
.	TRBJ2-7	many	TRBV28	CASTRAYEQYF	TGTGCCAGCACGCGGGCCTACGAGCAGTACTTC
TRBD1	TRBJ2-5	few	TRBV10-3	CAISESTGGFETQYF	TGTGCCATCAGTGAGTCGACAGGGGGCTTCGAGACCCAGTACTTC
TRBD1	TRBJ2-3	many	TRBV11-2	CASSAAQGATDTQYF	TGTGCCAGCAGCGCCGCACAGGGGGCCACAGATACGCAGTATTTT
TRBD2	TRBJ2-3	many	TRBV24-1	CATPDGRVLSSTDTQYF	TGTGCCACCCCTGACGGGAGGGTACTTTCTAGCACAGATACGCAGTATTTT
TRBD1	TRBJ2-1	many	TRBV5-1	CASSLDWGQGYNEQFF	TGCGCCAGCAGCTTGGACTGGGGACAGGGGTACAATGAGCAGTTCTTC
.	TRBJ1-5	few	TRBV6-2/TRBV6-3	CASTQQGNQPQHF	TGTGCCAGCACTCAACAGGGAAATCAGCCCCAGCATTTT
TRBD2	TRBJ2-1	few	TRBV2	CASRRTSGGMEQFF	TGTGCCAGCAGACGGACTAGCGGGGGGATGGAGCAGTTCTTC
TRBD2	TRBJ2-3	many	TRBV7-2	CASSFTKAGLNTDTQYF	TGTGCCAGCAGCTTCACAAAAGCGGGGCTTAACACAGATACGCAGTATTTT
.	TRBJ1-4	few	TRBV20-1	CSASVLNEKLFF	TGCAGTGCTAGTGTGTTGAATGAAAAACTGTTTTTT
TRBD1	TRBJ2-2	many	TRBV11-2	CASSLGIGTGPGELFF	TGTGCCAGCAGCTTAGGGATTGGGACAGGGCCCGGGGAGCTGTTTTTT
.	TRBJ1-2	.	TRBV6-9	CASSYWETGGPNYGYTF	TGTGCCAGCAGTTACTGGGAGACAGGAGGTCCTAACTATGGCTACACCTTC
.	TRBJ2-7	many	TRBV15	CATSRVEPRPYEQYF	TGTGCCACCAGCAGAGTGGAACCCAGACCCTACGAGCAGTACTTC
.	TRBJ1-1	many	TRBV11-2	CASSLAGWGGTEAFF	TGTGCCAGCAGCTTAGCGGGGTGGGGCGGCACTGAAGCTTTCTTT
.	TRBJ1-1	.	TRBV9	CASSVAENPNTEAFF	TGTGCCAGCAGCGTAGCTGAGAATCCGAACACTGAAGCTTTCTTT
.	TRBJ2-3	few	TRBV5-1	CASSLNQVTDTQYF	TGCGCCAGCAGCTTGAATCAGGTCACAGATACGCAGTATTTT
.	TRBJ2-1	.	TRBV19	CASSPLRGTVASRFNEQFF	TGTGCCAGTAGTCCCCTAAGGGGGACGGTGGCTAGTAGATTCAATGAGCAGTTCTTC
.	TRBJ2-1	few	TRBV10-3	CAISEAHLTSGQFF	TGTGCCATCAGTGAGGCACATTTGACGTCGGGACAGTTCTTC
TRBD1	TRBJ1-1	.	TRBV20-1	CSAAPGDRALTEAFF	TGCAGTGCTGCACCCGGGGACAGGGCTCTCACTGAAGCTTTCTTT
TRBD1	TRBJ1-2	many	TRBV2	CASSMGQGGGYGYTF	TGTGCCAGCAGTATGGGACAGGGAGGGGGCTATGGCTACACCTTC
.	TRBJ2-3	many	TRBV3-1	CASSQDYTDTQYF	TGTGCCAGCAGCCAGGATTACACAGATACGCAGTATTTT
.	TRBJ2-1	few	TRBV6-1	CASSNHLAPRSYNEQFF	TGTGCCAGCAGTAACCACTTAGCGCCTCGCTCCTACAATGAGCAGTTCTTC
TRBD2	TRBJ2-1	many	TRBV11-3	CASSLGTGGEYNEQFF	TGTGCCAGCAGCTTGGGAACGGGAGGGGAATACAATGAGCAGTTCTTC
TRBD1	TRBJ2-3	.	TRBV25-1	CASSSTGYTDTQYF	TGTGCCAGCAGTTCGACAGGGTACACAGATACGCAGTATTTT